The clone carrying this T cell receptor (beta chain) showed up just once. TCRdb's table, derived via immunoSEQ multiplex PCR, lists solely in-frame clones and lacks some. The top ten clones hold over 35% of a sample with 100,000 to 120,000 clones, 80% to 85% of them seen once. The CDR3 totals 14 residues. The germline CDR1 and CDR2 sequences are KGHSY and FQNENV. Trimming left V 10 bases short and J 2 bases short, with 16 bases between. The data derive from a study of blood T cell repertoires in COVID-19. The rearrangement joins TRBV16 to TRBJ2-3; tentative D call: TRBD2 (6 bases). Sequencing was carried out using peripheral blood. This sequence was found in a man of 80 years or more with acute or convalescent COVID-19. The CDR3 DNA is TGTGCCAACGCCGCAGGGAGGTACACAGATACGCAGTATTTT. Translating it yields CANAAGRYTDTQYF.